The 13 T cell receptor beta chains reported below all come from one sample, sequenced in a study of metastatic and nonmetastatic thyroid tumors (dated by TCRdb to about 2020). Library creation used PCR. The reads were generated on an Illumina HiSeq 4000. Using fastp at Q25 and MiXCR, TCRdb reprocessed the public reads and kept productive beta chains. In all, the sample holds around 31,000 clones, and about 15% of those were seen once. About a fifth of the sample comes from the top ten. Before undergoing thyroid surgery, none of the patients had been given any kind of treatment. Sequencing input: blood. The receptors were gathered from a male donor with papillary thyroid cancer or a benign thyroid nodule (not recorded which). Some clones in this sample may be carry-over from other donors' samples.

The J gene is TRBJ2-3, the V gene TRBV5-1; TRBD2 might be the D (5 bases). Looked up from germline, CDR1 is SGHRS and CDR2 is YFSETQ. V was trimmed by 5 bases and J by 0 bases, leaving 10 bases between them. The CDR3 runs 14 residues. In DNA, the CDR3 is TGCGCCAGCAGTAGAAGCGGAAGCACAGATACGCAGTATTTT. Translating gives CASSRSGSTDTQYF.

This clone was found many times. The chain combines TRBV27 with TRBJ2-1; D remains unclear. There are 15 residues in the CDR3. Trimming removed 6 bases at V and 2 bases at J, with 14 bases between. The germline V gene encodes CDR1 MNHEY and CDR2 SMNVEV (reference sequence). Here the CDR3 reads CASSPDALPYNEQFF. The CDR3 nucleotides are TGTGCCAGCAGCCCGGATGCTCTACCCTACAATGAGCAGTTCTTC.

This clone was recorded at least ten times. The genes are TRBV5-5 and TRBJ2-3, with TRBD2 matching 8 bases. Germline V gene lookup returns CDR1 SGHKS and CDR2 YYEKEE (reference sequence). Trimming took 0 bases from V and 4 from J; bases not matched to a gene: 4. This CDR3 has 15 amino acids. CDR3 nucleotide sequence: TGTGCCAGCAGCTTGGCGGGAGGGCCCGCAGATACGCAGTATTTT. As protein: CASSLAGGPADTQYF.

The table lists this clone with many counts. The rearrangement links TRBV3-1 to TRBJ1-6, with a possible D match to TRBD1 (5 bases). Germline CDR1 reads LGHDT; CDR2 reads YNNKEL (reference sequence). Trimming removed 4 bases at V and 8 bases at J, with 12 bases between. The CDR3 loop spans 14 amino acids. In DNA, the CDR3 is TGTGCCAGCAGCCGGGGGATAGGGGATTCACCCCTCCACTTT. This sequence encodes CASSRGIGDSPLHF.

About this clone: This may be a read error: a much more frequent sequence differs by one nucleotide. This chain joins TRBV5-4 and TRBJ1-2; 8 nucleotides align to TRBD1. Per the germline V gene, CDR1 is SGHNT and CDR2 is YYREEE (reference sequence). Trimming cost V 5 bases and J 7 bases; bases outside gene matches: 10. CDR3 length equals 14 residues. CDR3 sequence (DNA): TGTGCCAGCAGGACCCTGCAGGGGGCGCTTGGCTACACCTTC. Its protein product is CASRTLQGALGYTF.

In its sample, this clone was seen many times. V and J are TRBV6-4 and TRBJ1-2; D gene uncertain. Germline CDR1 and CDR2: MRHNA and SNTAGT. The CDR3 is made up of 15 amino acids. V lost 6 bases and J 7 bases, leaving 21 bases between the germline ends. The DNA for the CDR3 is TGTGCCAGCAGGAAGGAGGAAGGGCAGGAGTCTGGCTACACCTTC. This encodes CASRKEEGQESGYTF.

In this sample, this clone turned up many times. V usage is TRBV7-9 and J usage is TRBJ1-5; 7 positions agree with TRBD1. Trimming at V came to 4 bases and at J to 7 bases, leaving 1 base not matched to a gene. This CDR3 spans 12 amino acids. The V gene's germline CDR1 is SEHNR and CDR2 FQNEAQ (reference sequence). CDR3 sequence (DNA): TGTGCCAGCAGCTCAGGGGGACAGCCCCAGCATTTT. The encoded protein is CASSSGGQPQHF.

This clone came up many times. With a much larger clone just one base away, this may be a read error. The gene calls are TRBV6-1 and TRBJ2-7; TRBD2 aligns across 11 bases. CDR1 is MNHNS, CDR2 SASEGT, per germline. The CDR3 is 14 amino acids. As DNA, the CDR3 is TGTGCCGGCAGCTCTAGCGGGAGGTCCTACGAGCAGTACTTC. Amino acid sequence: CAGSSSGRSYEQYF.

In this sample, this clone turned up many times. This chain joins TRBV12-3 or TRBV12-4 and TRBJ2-7; 7 positions agree with TRBD2. V lost 6 bases to trimming and J lost 1 base; unmatched junction nucleotides: 6. The CDR3 consists of 14 residues. The CDR3 here is CASSQAGKSYEQYF. CDR3 DNA sequence: TGTGCCAGCAGCCAAGCGGGAAAGTCCTACGAGCAGTACTTC.

V is TRBV28 and J is TRBJ1-6, with a tentative D call TRBD1 (5 bases). The V end lost 7 bases, the J end lost 9 bases, and 16 bases lay between the germline ends. The CDR3 consists of 14 residues. The germline CDR1 and CDR2 sequences are MDHEN and SYDVKM. The CDR3 loop reads CASNTPGILSPLHF. In DNA, the CDR3 is TGTGCCAGCAACACCCCAGGGATACTTTCACCCCTCCACTTT.

This clone appeared a few times. This could be a read error, since a much larger clone is one nucleotide away. The chain employs TRBV18 and TRBJ2-6; D is unresolved. Looked up from germline, CDR1 is KGHSH and CDR2 is LQKENI. CDR3 size: 15 residues. The CDR3 is CAGSRRTSGANVLTF. CDR3 bases: TGTGCCGGCTCCCGACGGACCTCTGGGGCCAACGTCCTGACTTTC.

This clone was seen many times. For the CDR3, the DNA is TGTGCCAGCAGCGTAGATAGCGGAGGGGGCCAAGAGACCCAGTACTTC. Its translation is CASSVDSGGGQETQYF. This sequence joins TRBV9 and TRBJ2-5, with D perhaps given as TRBD1 or TRBD2 (6 bases each). Germline V gene lookup returns CDR1 SGDLS and CDR2 YYNGEE. V dropped 0 bases and J dropped 1 base, with 13 bases sitting between them. The CDR3 has 16 amino acids. Full variable domain (missing parts from reference TRBV9 and TRBJ2-5): DSGVTQTPKHLITATGQRVTLRCSPRSGDLSVYWYQQSLDQGLQFLIQYYNGEERAKGNILERFSAQQFPDLHSELNLSSLELGDSALYFCASSVDSGGGQETQYFGPGTRLLVL.

The CDR3 spells CASSLWGVDGYTF. The CDR3 DNA sequence: TGTGCCAGCAGCTTATGGGGGGTCGATGGCTACACCTTC. The gene calls are TRBV7-9 and TRBJ1-2, with D possibly being TRBD1 (5 bases). The CDR3 totals 13 residues. Germline V gene sequence: CDR1 SEHNR, CDR2 FQNEAQ (reference sequence). V was shortened by 2 bases and J by 6 bases, with 10 bases between the two germline ends.